One and the same sample provided the 9 T cell receptor beta chains below, sequenced in a study of technical replicates of blood from a handful of donors. Clones were sequenced by immunoSEQ multiplex PCR, and TCRdb holds only the in-frame ones, with some missing. This table holds around 84,000 clones, roughly 98% found once. The material sequenced was T cells isolated from PBMCs. The receptors were sampled from a human donor in good health.

The chain recombines TRBV5-1 with TRBJ1-3, with D possibly being TRBD1 (5 bases). CDR3 length equals 14 residues. Trimming removed 2 bases at V and 4 bases at J, with 10 bases between. CDR1 SGHRS and CDR2 YFSETQ come from the germline V gene. The CDR3 bases are TGCGCCAGCAGCTTCCAGGGTAACGGAAACACCATATATTTT. Its translation: CASSFQGNGNTIYF.

The rearrangement uses TRBV7-9 and TRBJ2-5; 9 bases are a match to TRBD1. There are 18 residues in the CDR3. V lost 5 bases and J lost 2; bases outside the gene matches: 15. Germline CDR1 is SEHNR and CDR2 is FQNEAQ (reference sequence). The CDR3 DNA sequence: TGTGCCAGCAGCGGGACAGGGTCCGAACCCGTCAGTCAAGAGACCCAGTACTTC. Translation: CASSGTGSEPVSQETQYF.

This clone was observed once. The chain links TRBV6-1 to TRBJ1-2; a possible D gene is TRBD1 (5 bases). Per germline, CDR1 MNHNS and CDR2 SASEGT. The CDR3 is made up of 13 amino acids. V gave up 6 bases and J gave up 4 bases, with 12 bases separating them. CDR3 coding DNA: TGTGCCAGCAGACCCGACAGACTCTATGGCTACACCTTC. Its translation is CASRPDRLYGYTF.

The V and J genes are TRBV9 and TRBJ2-2; TRBD2 agrees at 12 bases. In germline, CDR1 is SGDLS, CDR2 YYNGEE. With V trimmed by 5 bases and J by 4 bases, 6 bases remained unmatched. The CDR3 has 16 residues. This CDR3 reads CASSTSGGRLTGELFF. In DNA form, the CDR3 reads TGTGCCAGCAGTACTAGCGGGGGGCGTCTCACCGGGGAGCTGTTTTTT.

The chain is built from TRBV18 and TRBJ1-4, with TRBD1 as a possible D gene (6 bases). CDR3 length: 14 amino acids. Germline V gene sequence: CDR1 KGHSH, CDR2 LQKENI. The germline V and J ends were trimmed by 0 bases and 8 bases, with 10 bases remaining between them. Written as DNA, the CDR3 is TGTGCCAGCTCACCACCGGCTACAGGGGAAAAACTGTTTTTT. Translated, it gives CASSPPATGEKLFF.

The V and J genes are TRBV6-1 and TRBJ2-1; possibly TRBD2 for D (6 bases). Per germline, CDR1 MNHNS and CDR2 SASEGT. With 0 bases removed from V and 5 bases from J, the gap between germline ends came to 14 bases. The CDR3 sequence is 16 residues long. DNA of the CDR3: TGTGCCAGCAGTGAAGCGGGGCTAGCGTATCACAATGAGCAGTTCTTC. Protein sequence: CASSEAGLAYHNEQFF.

Only one count was recorded for this clone. The gene calls are TRBV4-1 and TRBJ2-2, with D possibly being TRBD1 (5 bases). V dropped 6 bases and J dropped 5 bases, with 13 bases sitting between them. The CDR3 length is 14 residues. Looked up from germline, CDR1 is MGHRA and CDR2 is YSYEKL. The CDR3 sequence is CASRGPRWTGELFF. DNA of the CDR3: TGCGCCAGCAGGGGGCCCCGCTGGACCGGGGAGCTGTTTTTT.

This clone showed up just once. This chain links TRBV29-1 with TRBJ2-1; 10 positions match TRBD2. V shed 1 base, J shed 5 bases, and the junction held 5 bases outside the gene matches. CDR1 is SQVTM and CDR2 is ANQGSEA in the germline V gene. The CDR3 is made up of 15 amino acids. The CDR3 bases are TGCAGCGTTGAAGCTAGCGGGGGAAGGCACAATGAGCAGTTCTTC. Translating gives CSVEASGGRHNEQFF.

The chain has TRBV4-1 and TRBJ2-5; 8 nucleotides align to TRBD1. There are 16 residues in the CDR3. Trimming at V came to 4 bases and at J to 5 bases, leaving 12 bases not matched to a gene. Germline lookup yields CDR1 MGHRA and CDR2 YSYEKL. CDR3 loop: CASSPATGGRRETQYF. The DNA of the CDR3 is TGCGCCAGCAGCCCAGCCACAGGGGGGCGCCGGGAGACCCAGTACTTC.